This TCR beta chain was profiled in a study of blood T cells in healthy people across ages. At least 6 million PBMCs were isolated per sample. Combining a sample-barcoded 5' primer with a J-beta primer mix, a second PCR ran for about 7 to 12 cycles. Each CDR3 protein gets one entry after TCRdb re-called the 5' RACE reads with MiXCR. The sample shows hundreds of thousands of distinct CDR3 sequences, about a third of them seen only once. This clonotype has ten or more counts. Its antigen remains unidentified. General study points: Donor CMV infection status was unknown, possibly confounding age-related changes in expanded clonotypes.

The sequenced sample consisted of blood. The clonotype originates from a woman of 80 years or more in good health.

CDR3 sequence (DNA): TGTGCCAGCAGCTCCTATGGAAACACCATATATTTT. It codes for CASSSYGNTIYF. V is TRBV7-2 and J is TRBJ1-3; D uncertain. This CDR3 region has 12 residues. Germline V gene sequence: CDR1 SGHTA, CDR2 FQGNSA. V lost 4 bases, J lost 3 bases, and 4 bases lay in between.